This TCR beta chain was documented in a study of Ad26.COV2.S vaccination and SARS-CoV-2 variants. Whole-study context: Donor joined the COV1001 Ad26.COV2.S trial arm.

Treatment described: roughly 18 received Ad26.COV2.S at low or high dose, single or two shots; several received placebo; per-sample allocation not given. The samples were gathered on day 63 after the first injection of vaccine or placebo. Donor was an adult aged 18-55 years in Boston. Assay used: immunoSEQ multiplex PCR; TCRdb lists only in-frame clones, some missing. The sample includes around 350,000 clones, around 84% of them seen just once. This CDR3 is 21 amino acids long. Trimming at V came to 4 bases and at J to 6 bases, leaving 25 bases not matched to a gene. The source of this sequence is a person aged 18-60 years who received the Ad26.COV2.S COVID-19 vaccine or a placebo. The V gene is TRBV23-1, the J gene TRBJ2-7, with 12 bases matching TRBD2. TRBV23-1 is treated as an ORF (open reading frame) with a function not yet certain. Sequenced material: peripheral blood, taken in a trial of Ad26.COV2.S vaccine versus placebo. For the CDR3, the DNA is TGCGCCAGCAGTCCAGTTTTCCTGACTAGCGGGGGATTTAACTTCCCTCGCGAGCAGTACTTC. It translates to CASSPVFLTSGGFNFPREQYF.